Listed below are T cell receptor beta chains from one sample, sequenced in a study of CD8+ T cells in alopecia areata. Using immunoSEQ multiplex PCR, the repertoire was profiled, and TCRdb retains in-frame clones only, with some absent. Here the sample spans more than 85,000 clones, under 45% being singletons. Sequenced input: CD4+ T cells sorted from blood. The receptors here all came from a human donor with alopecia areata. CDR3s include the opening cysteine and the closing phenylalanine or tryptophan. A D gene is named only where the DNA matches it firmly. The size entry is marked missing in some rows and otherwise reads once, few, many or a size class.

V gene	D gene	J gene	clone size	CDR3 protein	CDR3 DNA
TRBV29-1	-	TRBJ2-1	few	CSVESGSNEQFF	TGCAGCGTTGAGTCGGGGTCCAATGAGCAGTTCTTC
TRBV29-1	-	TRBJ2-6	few	CSVKQGTGANVLTF	TGCAGCGTGAAACAGGGAACTGGGGCCAACGTCCTGACTTTC
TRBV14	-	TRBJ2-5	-	CASSQVAETQYF	TGTGCCAGCAGCCAGGTGGCGGAGACCCAGTACTTC
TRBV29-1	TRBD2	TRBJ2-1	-	CSVARLAGGLNEQFF	TGCAGCGTTGCCAGACTAGCGGGGGGGCTCAATGAGCAGTTCTTC
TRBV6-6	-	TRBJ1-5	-	CASSAQGNQPQHF	TGTGCCAGCAGTGCTCAGGGTAATCAGCCCCAGCATTTT
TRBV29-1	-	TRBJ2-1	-	CSLGQHEYNEQFF	TGCAGCCTAGGACAGCACGAATACAATGAGCAGTTCTTC
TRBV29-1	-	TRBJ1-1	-	CSVLMDTEAFF	TGCAGCGTTCTGATGGACACTGAAGCTTTCTTT
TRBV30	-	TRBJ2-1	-	CAWSTDRGYNEQFF	TGTGCCTGGAGCACTGACCGGGGATACAATGAGCAGTTCTTC
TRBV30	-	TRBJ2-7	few	CAWSRGNEYYEQYF	TGTGCCTGGAGTAGGGGCAACGAGTACTACGAGCAGTACTTC
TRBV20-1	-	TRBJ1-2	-	CSAQGRYGYTF	TGCAGTGCCCAGGGCCGGTATGGCTACACCTTC
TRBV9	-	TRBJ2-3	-	CASSARTDTQYF	TGTGCCAGCAGCGCCCGCACAGATACGCAGTATTTT
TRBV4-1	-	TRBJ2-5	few	CASSQGRQETQYF	TGCGCCAGCAGCCAAGGACGGCAGGAGACCCAGTACTTC
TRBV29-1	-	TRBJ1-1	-	CSVEVQGSNTEAFF	TGCAGCGTTGAAGTACAGGGTTCGAACACTGAAGCTTTCTTT
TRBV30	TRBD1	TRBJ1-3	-	CAWTTDRAGNTIYF	TGTGCCTGGACCACGGACAGGGCCGGAAACACCATATATTTT
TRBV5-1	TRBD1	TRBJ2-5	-	CASSLVGQRQETQYF	TGCGCCAGCAGCTTGGTGGGACAGAGACAAGAGACCCAGTACTTC
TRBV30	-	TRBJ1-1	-	CAWSAPRPDQHTEAFF	TGTGCCTGGAGTGCCCCGCGACCGGACCAGCACACTGAAGCTTTCTTT